The text below deals with one T cell receptor (beta chain). Its antigen is unknown. CDR1 and CDR2 from the germline V gene are LNHNV and YYDKDF (reference sequence). The CDR3 spans 16 residues. Trimming stripped 5 bases from V and 4 bases from J, with 17 bases between. The record originates from a study of cytomegalovirus exposure and HLA in healthy donors. PCR primers comprised 60 Vbeta and 13 Jbeta primers. Here immunoSEQ multiplex PCR was the method, and the copy in TCRdb shows in-frame clones only, minus some. Here the sample table reports more than 60,000 clones. Study-wide results and caveats: Most of the CMV-associated TCR beta chains (in a later analysis) appeared to be HLA-restricted. It was only CMV serostatus that was available as immune exposure information.

The sequence was collected from a boy aged 10-17 years in good health and CMV-seronegative. The sequenced sample consisted of PBMCs. The V and J genes are TRBV15 and TRBJ1-4; no clear D. CDR3 loop: CATSPHAGSDNEKLFF. The CDR3 nucleotides are TGTGCCACCAGCCCCCACGCGGGCAGTGATAATGAAAAACTGTTTTTT.